One sample yielded the 19 T cell receptor beta chains listed below, sequenced in a study of T cells after yellow fever vaccination. MiXCR, run by TCRdb on the 5' RACE reads, gives a single entry per CDR3 protein. The sample shows some 300,000 distinct CDR3 sequences, around 4% of them seen only once. This specimen consisted of PBMCs, obtained on the day of the yellow fever booster vaccination. The receptors derive from a man aged 18 to 29 who received the YFV17D yellow fever vaccine.

V is TRBV7-2 and J is TRBJ2-5; D may correspond to TRBD1 or TRBD2 (5 bases each). The CDR3 has 13 residues. The germline gives CDR1 SGHTA, CDR2 FQGNSA. With 6 bases removed from V and 12 bases from J, the gap between germline ends came to 20 bases. The DNA of the CDR3 is TGTGCCAGCAGGAAACTCGCCACGGGACGGGAGTACTTC. Translation gives CASRKLATGREYF.

This clonotype came up many times. The gene calls are TRBV20-1 and TRBJ2-7, with 8 bases identical to TRBD1. With V trimmed by 6 bases and J by 3 bases, 7 bases remained unmatched. The CDR3 sequence is 13 residues long. The germline gives CDR1 DFQATT, CDR2 SNEGSKA (reference sequence). CDR3 in DNA: TGCAGTGCCCAAACCGACAGGGGCTACGAGCAGTACGTC. Protein: CSAQTDRGYEQYV.

This clonotype was observed at least ten times. The chain employs TRBV5-1 and TRBJ2-5; D call uncertain. The length of the CDR3 is 14 residues. The germline V gene has CDR1 SGHRS and CDR2 YFSETQ. The V and J ends lost 0 bases and 0 bases respectively, with 6 bases between them. As DNA, the CDR3 is TGCGCCAGCAGCTTGGAGGGTGACCAAGAGACCCAGTACTTC. Translation: CASSLEGDQETQYF.

This clonotype has only a few counts. The chain carries TRBV3-1 and TRBJ2-7; tentative D call: TRBD1 (6 bases). Germline lookup yields CDR1 LGHDT and CDR2 YNNKEL (reference sequence). This CDR3 contains 15 residues. V was cut by 2 bases and J by 2 bases, with 13 bases left in between. CDR3 sequence reads: CASSQLTGRTYEQYF. The DNA for the CDR3 is TGTGCCAGCAGCCAATTAACAGGGCGGACCTACGAGCAGTACTTC.

This clonotype was picked up many times. This chain joins TRBV20-1 and TRBJ1-1; D not certain. The CDR3 loop spans 14 amino acids. Trimming removed 7 bases from V and 0 bases from J, with 15 bases in between. Germline CDR1 reads DFQATT; CDR2 reads SNEGSKA (reference sequence). In DNA form, the CDR3 reads TGCAGTGTCAGACGGGGTTCCATGAACACTGAAGCTTTCTTT. Protein sequence: CSVRRGSMNTEAFF.

This clonotype was detected ten times or more. V gene TRBV20-1 combines with J gene TRBJ2-5, with 7 bases identical to TRBD1. The CDR3 has 12 amino acids. Germline values: CDR1 DFQATT, CDR2 SNEGSKA (reference sequence). Written as DNA, the CDR3 is TGCAGCCTCCTAGGGGGCTGGGAGACCCAGTACTTC. It specifies CSLLGGWETQYF.

Ten or more counts support this clonotype. The CDR3 sequence: CASSLPPGLAGGSTDTQYF. In nucleotides, the CDR3 is TGCGCCAGCAGCTTGCCACCGGGACTAGCGGGGGGCAGCACAGATACGCAGTATTTT. The rearrangement joins TRBV5-1 to TRBJ2-3, with TRBD2 matching 15 bases. Germline V gives CDR1 SGHRS, CDR2 YFSETQ. V lost 1 base, J lost 0 bases, and 6 bases stayed unmatched. This CDR3 has 19 residues. The full variable domain, in which reference TRBV5-1 and TRBJ2-3 provide the parts outside the CDR3, is KAGVTQTPRYLIKTRGQQVTLSCSPISGHRSVSWYQQTPGQGLQFLFEYFSETQRNKGNFPGRFSGRQFSNSRSEMNVSTLELGDSALYLCASSLPPGLAGGSTDTQYFGPGTRLTVL.

This clonotype occurred a few times. The gene calls are TRBV29-1 and TRBJ1-1; 9 bases agree with TRBD1. CDR3 length equals 15 residues. Germline-derived CDR1 and CDR2 are SQVTM and ANQGSEA. V dropped 5 bases and J dropped 2; count of bases not matched to a gene: 9. CDR3 in amino acids: CSVPGTGKGNTEAFF. In nucleotides, the CDR3 is TGCAGCGTTCCAGGGACAGGGAAAGGAAACACTGAAGCTTTCTTT.

Many counts were recorded for this clonotype. V and J are TRBV7-9 and TRBJ2-3; a weak D match, TRBD2 (5 bases). In germline, CDR1 is SEHNR, CDR2 FQNEAQ (reference sequence). This CDR3 spans 14 amino acids. Trimming took off 3 bases at V and 2 bases at J, with 9 bases between the two ends. The CDR3 DNA reads as TGTGCCAGCAGCTTGACGGGGTTCACAGATACGCAGTATTTT. Encoded protein: CASSLTGFTDTQYF.

The rearrangement uses TRBV20-1 and TRBJ2-7; the match to TRBD1 covers 9 bases. In germline, CDR1 is DFQATT, CDR2 SNEGSKA (reference sequence). The CDR3 totals 15 residues. Unmatched junction bases numbered 12, after V lost 5 bases and J lost 4 bases. This chain's CDR3 is CSAPVPTGGGYEQYF. Here the CDR3 DNA reads TGCAGTGCTCCCGTCCCGACAGGGGGAGGTTACGAGCAGTACTTC.

In the case of this clonotype: This may arise from a read error, as a much more abundant clone is one base away. The CDR3 ends on some other residue instead of the conserved phenylalanine or tryptophan, so this is likely a read error. The genes are TRBV5-1 and TRBJ1-4, with no clear D. CDR3 length equals 17 residues. V was pared by 0 bases and J by 6 bases, with 18 bases between. Germline CDR1 reads SGHRS; CDR2 reads YFSETQ. CDR3 in amino acids: CASSLGMGAAADEKLFI. In nucleotides, the CDR3 is TGCGCCAGCAGCTTGGGTATGGGCGCGGCGGCAGATGAAAAACTGTTTATT.

This clonotype occurred a few times. The chain combines TRBV7-9 with TRBJ2-7, with D possibly being TRBD2 (6 bases). The CDR3 length is 15 residues. V dropped 5 bases and J dropped 3 bases, with 17 bases sitting between them. The germline gives CDR1 SEHNR, CDR2 FQNEAQ (reference sequence). The DNA of the CDR3 is TGTGCCAGCAGCCCGACGGAGGGGCCGCACTACGAGCAGTACGTC. As protein: CASSPTEGPHYEQYV.

Worth noting for this clonotype: This sequence may be a read error, since a much larger clone differs from it by one base. The chain uses TRBV12-3 or TRBV12-4 and TRBJ1-2; D possibly corresponds to TRBD1 (5 bases). V was clipped by 3 bases and J by 9 bases, with 17 bases between them. There are 14 residues in the CDR3. The CDR3 DNA reads TGTGCCAGCAGTTTCCGGGACGCCTGGGGTTGCTACACCTTC. It specifies CASSFRDAWGCYTF.

This clonotype was counted at least ten times. The CDR3 coding sequence is TGCGCCAGCAGCTTGGGGGGCCTAGCGGAGTACGAGCAGTACTTC. As protein: CASSLGGLAEYEQYF. V usage is TRBV5-1 and J usage is TRBJ2-7; 7 nucleotides match TRBD2. V shed 0 bases and J 4 bases; nucleotides not matched to a gene: 7. The CDR3 spans 15 residues. The germline gives CDR1 SGHRS, CDR2 YFSETQ.

This clonotype has just a few counts. The V and J genes are TRBV28 and TRBJ1-2; D not resolved. Germline values: CDR1 MDHEN, CDR2 SYDVKM. This CDR3 is built from 16 residues. The germline V and J ends were trimmed by 3 bases and 1 base, with 15 bases remaining between them. CDR3 nucleotide sequence: TGTGCCAGCAGTTTGAGAAGTGGGCTACTTAACTATGGCTACACCTTC. Protein product: CASSLRSGLLNYGYTF.

This chain joins TRBV2 and TRBJ2-4; D might be TRBD1 or TRBD2, each matching 5 bases. V was clipped by 2 bases and J by 5 bases, with 10 bases between them. Germline CDR1 is SNHLY and CDR2 is FYNNEI. The CDR3 has 14 amino acids. In nucleotides, the CDR3 is TGTGCCAGCAGTGAACTCCGGGACCAAAACATTCAGTACTTC. It translates to CASSELRDQNIQYF.

The table lists this clonotype with many counts. Here the CDR3 reads CSASGVGFAEAFF. CDR3 coding DNA: TGCAGTGCCAGCGGCGTTGGGTTTGCTGAAGCTTTCTTT. The V call is TRBV20-1, the J call TRBJ1-1; D is undetermined. Germline lookup yields CDR1 DFQATT and CDR2 SNEGSKA (reference sequence). The CDR3 sequence is 13 residues long. V was pared by 6 bases and J by 6 bases, with 17 bases between.

This clonotype was detected a few times. This chain connects TRBV6-1 to TRBJ1-1; no firm D call. Germline CDR1 reads MNHNS; CDR2 reads SASEGT. The CDR3 loop spans 12 amino acids. Trimming stripped 7 bases from V and 1 base from J, with 7 bases between. In nucleotides, the CDR3 is TGTGCCAGCACACGAGGGAACACTGAAGCTTTCTTT. This codes for CASTRGNTEAFF.

This clonotype was detected only a few times. The rearrangement links TRBV29-1 to TRBJ2-3; D is tentatively TRBD1 or TRBD2 (5 bases each). Trimming removed 7 bases from V and 1 base from J, with 15 bases in between. This CDR3 spans 14 amino acids. The germline V gene has CDR1 SQVTM and CDR2 ANQGSEA. The CDR3 here is CSAGPTLGTDTQYF. The CDR3 region has the DNA TGCAGCGCGGGACCTACTCTCGGCACAGATACGCAGTATTTT.